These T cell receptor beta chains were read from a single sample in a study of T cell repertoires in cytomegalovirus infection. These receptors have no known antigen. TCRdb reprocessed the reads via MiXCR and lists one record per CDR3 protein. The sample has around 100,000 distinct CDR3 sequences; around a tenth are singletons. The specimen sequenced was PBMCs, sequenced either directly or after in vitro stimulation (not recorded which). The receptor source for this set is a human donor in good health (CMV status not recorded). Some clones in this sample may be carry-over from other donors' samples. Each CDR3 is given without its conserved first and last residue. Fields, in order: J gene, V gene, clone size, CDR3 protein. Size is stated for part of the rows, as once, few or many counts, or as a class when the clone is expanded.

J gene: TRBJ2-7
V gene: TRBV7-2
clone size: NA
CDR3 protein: ASSPSGRGDEQY

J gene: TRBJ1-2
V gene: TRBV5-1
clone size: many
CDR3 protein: ASSLVQGSGYT

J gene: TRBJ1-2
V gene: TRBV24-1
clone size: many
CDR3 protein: ATSDLSDYGYT

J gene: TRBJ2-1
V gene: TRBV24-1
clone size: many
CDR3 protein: ATQATGGLNEQF

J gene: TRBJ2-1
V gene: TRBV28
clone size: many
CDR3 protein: ASSLNSRLALDEQF

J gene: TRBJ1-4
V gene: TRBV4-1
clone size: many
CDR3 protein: ASSLQGRNEKLF

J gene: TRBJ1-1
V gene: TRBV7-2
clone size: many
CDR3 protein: ASSPSLATAEAF

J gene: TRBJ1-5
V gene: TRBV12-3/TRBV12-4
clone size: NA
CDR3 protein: ASSLATTGVDQPQH

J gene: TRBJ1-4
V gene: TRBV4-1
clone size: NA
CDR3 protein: ASSHEGGGLANEKLF

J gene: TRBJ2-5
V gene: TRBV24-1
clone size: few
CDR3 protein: ATSDSESSLETQY

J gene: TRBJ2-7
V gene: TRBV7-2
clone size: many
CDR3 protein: ASSIGTSGRYEQY

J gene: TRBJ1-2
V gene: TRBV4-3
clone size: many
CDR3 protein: ASSQARGGGYT

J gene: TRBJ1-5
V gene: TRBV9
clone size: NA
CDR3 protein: ASSSGPSNQPQH

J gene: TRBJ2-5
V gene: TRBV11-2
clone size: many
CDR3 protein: ASSRVPVETQY

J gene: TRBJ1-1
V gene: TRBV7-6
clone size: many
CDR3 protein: ASSFDENTEAF

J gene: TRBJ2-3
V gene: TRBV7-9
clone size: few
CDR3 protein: ASSLGSQDTQY

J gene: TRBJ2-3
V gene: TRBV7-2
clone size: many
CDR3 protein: ASSLGFRGTSTDTQY

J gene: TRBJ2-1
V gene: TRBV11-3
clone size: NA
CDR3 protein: ASRKEREELHYNEQF

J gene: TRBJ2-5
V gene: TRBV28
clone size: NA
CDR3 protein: ASRPGLRQETQY

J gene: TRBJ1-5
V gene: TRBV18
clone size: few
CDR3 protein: ASSPRGFDNQPQH

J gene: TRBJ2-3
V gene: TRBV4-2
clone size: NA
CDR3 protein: ASSQEEGRAQY

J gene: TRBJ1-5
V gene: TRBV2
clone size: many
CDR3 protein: ASSDRVSNQPQH

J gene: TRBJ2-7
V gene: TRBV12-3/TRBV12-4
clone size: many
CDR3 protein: ASSPDRGGREQY

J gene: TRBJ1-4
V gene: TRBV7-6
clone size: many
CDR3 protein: ASSLGRPDGKLF

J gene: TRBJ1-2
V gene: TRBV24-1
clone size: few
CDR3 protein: ATSATGGTGYT

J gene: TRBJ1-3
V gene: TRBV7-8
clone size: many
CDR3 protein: ASSPQGGSGNTIY

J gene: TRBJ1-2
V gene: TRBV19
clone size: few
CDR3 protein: ASRGRVDYGYT

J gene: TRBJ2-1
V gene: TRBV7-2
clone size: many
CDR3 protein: ASSSPGGVSEQF

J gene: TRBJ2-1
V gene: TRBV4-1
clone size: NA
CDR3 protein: ASSQDGQKNNEQF

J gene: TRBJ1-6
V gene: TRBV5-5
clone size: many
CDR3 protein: ASSPQDLSSYNSPLH

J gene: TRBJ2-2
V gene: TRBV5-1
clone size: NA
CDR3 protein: ASSPSQGPNTGELF

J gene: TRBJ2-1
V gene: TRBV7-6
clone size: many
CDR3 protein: ASSSMAQLSGEQF

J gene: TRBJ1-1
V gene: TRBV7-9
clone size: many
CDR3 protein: ASSSRGDNTEAF

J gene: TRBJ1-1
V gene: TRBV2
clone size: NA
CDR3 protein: ASSEFRDTEAF

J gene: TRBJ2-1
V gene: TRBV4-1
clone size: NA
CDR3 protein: ASSQGRSGDEQF

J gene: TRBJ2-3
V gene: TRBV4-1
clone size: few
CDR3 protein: ASSQGLGGTQY

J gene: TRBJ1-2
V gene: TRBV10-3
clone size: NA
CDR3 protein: AIRADRGLDYGYT

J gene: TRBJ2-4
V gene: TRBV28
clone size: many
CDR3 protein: ANQGDREGRLGAKNIQY

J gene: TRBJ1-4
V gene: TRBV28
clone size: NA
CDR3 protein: AGSHRVANEKLF

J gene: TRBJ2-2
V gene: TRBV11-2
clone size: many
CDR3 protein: ASSFSNTGELF

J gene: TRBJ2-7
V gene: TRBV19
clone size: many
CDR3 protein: ATGTANGYEQY